The 22 T cell receptor beta chains presented below share a single source sample, sequenced in a study of blood T cells in healthy people across ages. A J-beta primer mix and a sample-barcoded 5' primer were used in a second PCR of about 7 to 12 cycles. TCRdb analysed the 5' RACE reads with MiXCR anew, one entry per CDR3 protein. In the table there are 590,000 or so distinct CDR3 sequences, roughly 30% of which are singletons. The specimen was blood. These receptors all come from a woman aged 80 or over in good health.

This clonotype was observed at least ten times. This chain links TRBV6-2 or TRBV6-3 with TRBJ2-5, with 10 positions matching TRBD2. The CDR3 sequence is 17 residues long. Unmatched junction bases numbered 15, after V lost 7 bases and J lost 4 bases. Germline assignment: CDR1 MNHEY and CDR2 SVGEGT. This CDR3 is CASKKEVAGGFLETQYF. CDR3 sequence (DNA): TGTGCCAGCAAGAAAGAGGTAGCGGGGGGTTTCTTAGAGACCCAGTACTTC.

To note about this clonotype: This may stem from a read error, because a much larger clone lies one nucleotide away. The chain carries TRBV10-3 and TRBJ1-1; D is unresolved. CDR3 length: 14 amino acids. Deletions cut 2 bases from V and 7 bases from J, with 14 bases between. Germline V gene data show CDR1 as ENHRY and CDR2 as SYGVKD. CDR3 nucleotide sequence: TGTGCCATCAGTGAGAGGGTAGGTCGGGATGAAGCTTTCTTT. Translation: CAISERVGRDEAFF.

V is TRBV7-2 and J is TRBJ2-4; D not certain. Near its end, the DNA agrees better with TRBJ2-7, so the J call may be wrong. Germline CDR1 reads SGHTA; CDR2 reads FQGNSA. CDR3 size: 12 residues. The CDR3 is CASSLSWGEQYF. DNA of the CDR3: TGTGCCAGCAGCTTATCTTGGGGCGAGCAGTACTTC.

The rearrangement links TRBV29-1 to TRBJ2-7; tentatively, D is TRBD1 or TRBD2 (5 bases each). V was trimmed by 5 bases and J by 0 bases, leaving 14 bases between them. The length of the CDR3 is 14 residues. The V gene's germline CDR1 is SQVTM and CDR2 ANQGSEA. The DNA for the CDR3 is TGCAGCGTTCTAGGGACGGAACTCTCCTACGAGCAGTACTTC. It is translated as CSVLGTELSYEQYF.

This sequence joins TRBV20-1 and TRBJ1-5, with a weak D call TRBD1 (5 bases). This CDR3 is 15 amino acids long. Trimming took off 1 base at V and 2 bases at J, with 12 bases between the two ends. Germline CDR1 DFQATT, CDR2 SNEGSKA (reference sequence). The CDR3 DNA is TGCAGTGCTAGAGGCGGGGGATATCGCAATCAGCCCCAGCATTTT. Translated: CSARGGGYRNQPQHF.

This clonotype was recorded at least ten times. This chain connects TRBV12-3 or TRBV12-4 to TRBJ2-1; D possibly matches TRBD1 or TRBD2 (6 bases each). The CDR3 is made up of 14 amino acids. V lost 5 bases and J lost 6, with 14 bases in between. The CDR3 here is CASSQSGGGNEQFF. The DNA of the CDR3 is TGTGCCAGCAGTCAATCCGGGGGCGGCAATGAGCAGTTCTTC.

The genes are TRBV20-1 and TRBJ1-1, with 12 nucleotides matching TRBD1. The CDR3 loop spans 16 amino acids. V lost 6 bases and J lost 4; bases outside the gene matches: 12. CDR1 is DFQATT, CDR2 SNEGSKA, per germline (reference sequence). CDR3 residues: CSAQPLGTGGITEAFF. The CDR3 nucleotides are TGCAGTGCCCAACCCCTCGGGACAGGGGGCATCACTGAAGCTTTCTTT.

This clonotype was counted ten times or more. The J gene is TRBJ2-3, the V gene TRBV5-1; TRBD1 is a possible D gene (5 bases). The CDR3 consists of 14 residues. Trimming left V 4 bases short and J 1 base short, with 10 bases between. Germline lookup yields CDR1 SGHRS and CDR2 YFSETQ. This CDR3 reads CASSLGHRTDTQYF. CDR3 DNA sequence: TGCGCCAGCAGCCTAGGACACCGCACAGATACGCAGTATTTT.

This chain links TRBV5-4 with TRBJ2-3; TRBD2 might be the D (7 bases). This CDR3 region has 16 residues. Deletions cut 3 bases from V and 6 bases from J, with 20 bases between. Germline V gives CDR1 SGHNT, CDR2 YYREEE (reference sequence). The DNA of the CDR3 is TGTGCCAGCAGCTGGACGTTTGGGGGGGCCGATGATACGCAGTATTTT. Its protein is CASSWTFGGADDTQYF.

At least ten counts were recorded for this clonotype. This rearrangement joins TRBV20-1 to TRBJ1-4; D ambiguous. The V end was cut by 6 bases, the J end by 8 bases, with 13 bases between. The CDR3 is made up of 12 amino acids. Germline values: CDR1 DFQATT, CDR2 SNEGSKA (reference sequence). The CDR3 coding sequence is TGCAGTGCCCCGGACGGAGCCGAAAAACTGTTTTTT. Its translation is CSAPDGAEKLFF.

The chain joins TRBV20-1 to TRBJ1-2, with D uncertain. CDR3 length: 14 amino acids. The germline V gene has CDR1 DFQATT and CDR2 SNEGSKA (reference sequence). V was pared by 0 bases and J by 4 bases, with 12 bases between. In DNA, the CDR3 is TGCAGTGCTAGAGATCAGAGGTCGGCCTATGGCTACACCTTC. Its protein product is CSARDQRSAYGYTF.

This clonotype was detected ten times or more. The J gene is TRBJ2-6, the V gene TRBV24-1; D is perhaps TRBD1 (6 bases). The CDR3 extends over 16 amino acids. V shed 3 bases and J shed 2 bases, with 10 bases lying between them. The germline gives CDR1 KGHDR, CDR2 SFDVKD. CDR3 residues: CATSDPQGAGANVLTF. The CDR3 bases are TGTGCCACCAGTGATCCACAGGGAGCTGGGGCCAACGTCCTGACTTTC.

This clonotype occurred many times. The chain joins TRBV7-2 to TRBJ2-3; D is perhaps TRBD1 or TRBD2 (5 bases each). CDR3 length: 16 residues. The germline V gene has CDR1 SGHTA and CDR2 FQGNSA. V was shortened by 2 bases and J by 2 bases, with 14 bases between the two germline ends. The CDR3 is CASSLRDGTYTDTQYF. The CDR3 DNA reads as TGTGCCAGCAGCTTAAGAGACGGGACGTACACAGATACGCAGTATTTT.

This clonotype has only a few counts. The J gene is TRBJ2-1, the V gene TRBV2; D may correspond to TRBD1 or TRBD2 (5 bases each). The J call may not be correct, given that the DNA end is closer to TRBJ2-7. The CDR3 spans 16 residues. The germline V gene has CDR1 SNHLY and CDR2 FYNNEI. CDR3: CASSEALGASYNEQYF. The CDR3 DNA reads as TGTGCCAGCAGTGAAGCACTCGGGGCCTCCTACAATGAGCAGTACTTC.

The CDR3 loop reads CASSQDIEQGQKSPLHF. CDR3 nucleotide sequence: TGCGCCAGCAGCCAAGATATCGAGCAGGGGCAAAAATCACCCCTCCACTTT. The chain couples TRBV4-1 to TRBJ1-6; weak D call: TRBD1 (6 bases). In germline, CDR1 is MGHRA, CDR2 YSYEKL. Trimming pared 0 bases from V and 10 bases from J, leaving 19 bases between. The CDR3 covers 17 residues.

This clonotype has only a few counts. Possible read error: a much larger clone is one base away. This sequence joins TRBV5-1 and TRBJ2-1; no clear D gene. Germline V CDR1 and CDR2: SGHRS, YFSETQ. The CDR3 totals 14 residues. Trimming stripped 1 base from V and 6 bases from J, with 11 bases between. The chain's CDR3 is CASSLQTRSNEQFF. The CDR3 bases are TGCGCCAGCAGCTTGCAGACGCGCTCCAATGAGCAGTTCTTC.

The chain links TRBV24-1 to TRBJ2-1, with 7 bases identical to TRBD2. The V and J ends lost 4 bases and 13 bases, in that order; junction bases with no gene match: 15. The CDR3 length is 15 residues. Germline lookup yields CDR1 KGHDR and CDR2 SFDVKD. The CDR3 DNA reads as TGTGCCACCAGTGACCCGGGGAGCGGGGTAGAGACTCAGTTCTTC. Protein sequence: CATSDPGSGVETQFF.

This clonotype was counted many times. This chain links TRBV7-3 with TRBJ2-3; TRBD1 aligns across 9 bases. There are 13 residues in the CDR3. V gave up 0 bases and J gave up 10 bases; unmatched junction bases: 2. Germline CDR1 is SGHTA and CDR2 is FQGTGA. The CDR3 here is CASSLTRDRAQYF. DNA of the CDR3: TGTGCCAGCAGCTTAACCAGGGACAGGGCGCAGTATTTT.

This clonotype was seen ten or more times. The rearrangement joins TRBV9 to TRBJ2-1; D is possibly TRBD2 (5 bases). Trimming removed 3 bases at V and 2 bases at J, with 18 bases between. Germline lookup yields CDR1 SGDLS and CDR2 YYNGEE. The CDR3 length is 17 residues. The CDR3 sequence is CASSGPPLNGAYNEQFF. The CDR3 nucleotides are TGTGCCAGCAGCGGGCCTCCTCTAAACGGGGCCTACAATGAGCAGTTCTTC.

This sequence joins TRBV30 and TRBJ2-5; D may be TRBD2 (6 bases). Germline loops: CDR1 GTSNPN, CDR2 SVGIG (reference sequence). This CDR3 is 12 amino acids long. The V end lost 1 base, the J end lost 11 bases, and 14 bases lay between the germline ends. The CDR3 loop is CAWSGGTDEQYF. The DNA of the CDR3 is TGTGCCTGGAGTGGCGGGACGGATGAGCAGTACTTC. The whole variable domain, remainder taken from reference TRBV30 and TRBJ2-5, is SQTIHQWPATLVQPVGSPLSLECTVEGTSNPNLYWYRQAAGRGLQLLFYSVGIGQISSEVPQNLSASRPQDRQFILSSKKLLLSDSGFYLCAWSGGTDEQYFGPGTRLLVL.

The V gene is TRBV20-1, the J gene TRBJ1-2; a weak D match, TRBD1 (5 bases). The CDR3 extends over 12 amino acids. V shed 5 bases and J shed 6 bases, with 13 bases lying between them. Germline assignment: CDR1 DFQATT and CDR2 SNEGSKA (reference sequence). The CDR3 protein is CSAFRRVDGYTF. CDR3 DNA sequence: TGCAGTGCTTTTCGCAGGGTGGATGGCTACACCTTC.

This clonotype turned up a few times. CDR3 in amino acids: CASSPTGGNTIYF. DNA of the CDR3: TGTGCCAGCAGCCCCACCGGGGGAAACACCATATATTTT. V is TRBV14 and J is TRBJ1-3; D is undetermined. In germline, CDR1 is SGHDN, CDR2 FVKESK. The V gene lost 4 bases and the J gene lost 4 bases, with 8 bases spanning the gap. There are 13 residues in the CDR3.